The 9 T cell receptor beta chains reported below all come from one sample, sequenced in a study of blood T cell repertoires in COVID-19. Data came from immunoSEQ multiplex PCR; TCRdb stores just in-frame clones and leaves some out. The sample lists about 130,000 clones, over 60% seen once, with under 2.5% in the top ten. The specimen was peripheral blood. Receptors were obtained from a woman in her seventies with acute or convalescent COVID-19.

J is TRBJ2-5 and V is TRBV7-8, with D possibly TRBD2 on 6 matching bases. Trimming took off 4 bases at V and 2 bases at J, with 14 bases between the two ends. The germline gives CDR1 SGHVS, CDR2 FQNEAQ. The CDR3 totals 15 residues. The CDR3 protein is CASSSDGRGQETQYF. DNA for the CDR3: TGTGCCAGCAGCTCCGATGGGCGGGGTCAAGAGACCCAGTACTTC.

This chain links TRBV6-2 or TRBV6-3 with TRBJ1-4; 10 bases map to TRBD1. V lost 5 bases, J lost 6 bases, and 6 bases stayed unmatched. The CDR3 consists of 15 residues. The germline CDR1 and CDR2 sequences are MNHEY and SVGEGT. This CDR3 is CASSQPGTGDEKLFF. The CDR3 DNA is TGTGCCAGCAGTCAACCCGGGACAGGGGATGAAAAACTGTTTTTT.

This clone has just one count. V is TRBV4-3 and J is TRBJ1-4; weak D call: TRBD1 (5 bases). Deletions cut 0 bases from V and 7 bases from J, with 12 bases between. Germline V gene lookup returns CDR1 LGHNA and CDR2 YSLEER. The length of the CDR3 is 15 residues. The CDR3 nucleotides read TGCGCCAGCAGCCAAGAGAAGGGGAGGAGTGAAAAACTGTTTTTT. This encodes CASSQEKGRSEKLFF.

The rearrangement uses TRBV27 and TRBJ1-2; TRBD1 agrees at 11 bases. CDR3 length: 17 residues. The V segment lost 2 bases and the J segment 5 bases; nucleotides outside the gene matches: 10. CDR1 is MNHEY, CDR2 SMNVEV, per germline (reference sequence). CDR3 in amino acids: CASSLGFLGQGVYGYTF. The CDR3 DNA follows: TGTGCCAGCAGTTTAGGTTTTTTGGGACAGGGGGTTTATGGCTACACCTTC.

This clone appeared a few times. The CDR3 protein is CASSMGQFTDTQYF. In nucleotides, the CDR3 is TGTGCCAGTAGTATGGGACAGTTCACAGATACGCAGTATTTT. The rearrangement joins TRBV19 to TRBJ2-3; 7 bases agree with TRBD1. J gave up 2 bases and V 3 bases, and 2 bases lay outside the gene matches. This CDR3 region has 14 residues. Germline-derived CDR1 and CDR2 are LNHDA and SQIVND (reference sequence).

This chain joins TRBV28 and TRBJ2-5; 8 bases match TRBD1. The CDR3 consists of 15 residues. Trimming took 0 bases from V and 4 from J; bases not matched to a gene: 4. Germline loops: CDR1 MDHEN, CDR2 SYDVKM. CDR3 bases: TGTGCCAGCAGTTTATGGGGCAGGGGGCGAGAGACCCAGTACTTC. Its translation is CASSLWGRGRETQYF.

V is TRBV4-1 and J is TRBJ2-5, with a weak D call TRBD2 (6 bases). CDR3 length equals 14 residues. Germline CDR1 MGHRA, CDR2 YSYEKL. Trimming removed 6 bases at V and 2 bases at J, with 13 bases between. The CDR3 loop reads CASSPGLLQETQYF. The CDR3 DNA sequence: TGCGCCAGCAGTCCGGGACTTCTACAAGAGACCCAGTACTTC.

J is TRBJ1-5 and V is TRBV28; 9 bases are shared with TRBD1. The CDR3 extends over 15 amino acids. V gave up 6 bases and J gave up 5 bases; unmatched junction bases: 8. Germline V gene lookup returns CDR1 MDHEN and CDR2 SYDVKM. Here the CDR3 reads CASSRQGVGDQPQHF. The CDR3 nucleotides read TGTGCCAGCAGCCGACAGGGGGTGGGGGATCAGCCCCAGCATTTT.

This rearrangement joins TRBV6-4 to TRBJ2-7; D possibly corresponds to TRBD1 (6 bases). CDR1 MRHNA and CDR2 SNTAGT come from the germline V gene. The CDR3 totals 15 residues. Trimming cost V 5 bases and J 1 base, with 15 bases left between them. This CDR3 is CASSLRGPRSYEQYF. The CDR3 DNA reads as TGTGCCAGCAGTCTCAGGGGTCCAAGATCCTACGAGCAGTACTTC.